The 28 T cell receptor beta chains below come from one sample, sequenced in a study of T cells in Graves' hyperthyroidism and ophthalmopathy. It was RNA transcripts that yielded the amplified TCR beta CDR3 regions. In the first-round RT-PCR of the TCR CDR3, the HTBI primer set was used. From the multiplex PCR reads, TCRdb called clonotypes with MiXCR, one entry per CDR3 protein. The sample consists of about 420,000 distinct CDR3 sequences, around a sixth of them appearing once. The sequenced sample was blood. The receptors come from a young woman with Graves' hyperthyroidism.

The chain has TRBV19 and TRBJ2-4; D might be TRBD1 (6 bases). CDR1 is LNHDA, CDR2 SQIVND, per germline (reference sequence). V shed 7 bases and J shed 8 bases, with 15 bases lying between them. The CDR3 has 13 residues. The CDR3 nucleotides are TGTGCCAGTAACTCCGGGGCAGGGGACATTCAGTACTTC. Translation gives CASNSGAGDIQYF.

This clonotype was detected ten times or more. This chain connects TRBV6-1 to TRBJ1-5; D is ambiguous. The CDR3 is made up of 14 amino acids. V was pared by 3 bases and J by 7 bases, with 13 bases between. The germline CDR1 and CDR2 sequences are MNHNS and SASEGT. The CDR3 spells CASSDWAVDQPQHF. The CDR3 DNA reads TGTGCCAGCAGTGATTGGGCAGTTGACCAGCCCCAGCATTTT.

This sequence joins TRBV28 and TRBJ2-5; D ambiguous. CDR3 length: 15 residues. V lost 5 bases, J lost 0 bases, and 13 bases lay in between. CDR1 and CDR2 (germline): MDHEN, SYDVKM. In nucleotides, the CDR3 is TGTGCCAGCAGTCCAACCCGTGTGTACCAAGAGACCCAGTACTTC. Translating it yields CASSPTRVYQETQYF.

Ten or more counts support this clonotype. This sequence joins TRBV6-1 and TRBJ2-1, with D perhaps TRBD2 (6 bases). Germline CDR1 is MNHNS and CDR2 is SASEGT. Trimming cost V 5 bases and J 2 bases, with 13 bases left between them. The CDR3 spans 15 residues. The CDR3 sequence is CASSKLTGAYNEQFF. The CDR3 DNA reads as TGTGCCAGCAGTAAACTGACGGGGGCCTACAATGAGCAGTTCTTC.

In its sample, this clonotype was seen many times. The rearrangement uses TRBV12-3 or TRBV12-4 and TRBJ2-1; the match to TRBD1 covers 9 bases. The CDR3 is made up of 12 amino acids. The V gene end was trimmed by 6 bases and the J gene end by 15 bases; junction bases not matched to a gene: 9. The chain's CDR3 is CASSLQGAPPFF. CDR3 DNA sequence: TGTGCCAGCAGCTTACAGGGGGCCCCACCGTTCTTC.

This clonotype came up many times. The chain uses TRBV27 and TRBJ2-1; 7 bases are shared with TRBD2. CDR1 and CDR2 (germline): MNHEY, SMNVEV (reference sequence). The J segment lost 5 bases and the V segment lost 6 bases, leaving 10 bases of the junction unmatched. This CDR3 spans 15 amino acids. DNA of the CDR3: TGTGCCAGCAGCCGGACTAGTCGGGAAGACAATGAGCAGTTCTTC. Translation gives CASSRTSREDNEQFF.

This clonotype was picked up many times. The V call is TRBV10-3, the J call TRBJ2-1; TRBD1 agrees at 12 bases. Germline V gene lookup returns CDR1 ENHRY and CDR2 SYGVKD. This CDR3 is 14 amino acids long. V shed 7 bases and J 8 bases; nucleotides not matched to a gene: 6. CDR3 protein: CAITGDRGHDEQFF. The CDR3 DNA reads TGTGCCATCACTGGGGACAGGGGGCACGATGAGCAGTTCTTC.

V and J are TRBV2 and TRBJ2-7; possibly TRBD2 for D (6 bases). V lost 2 bases to trimming and J lost 2 bases, with 10 bases between them. Germline CDR1 and CDR2: SNHLY and FYNNEI. This CDR3 is 14 amino acids long. CDR3 in amino acids: CASSESGLAYEQYF. CDR3 coding DNA: TGTGCCAGCAGTGAAAGCGGGCTAGCCTACGAGCAGTACTTC.

This clonotype was observed at least ten times. The genes are TRBV6-1 and TRBJ1-2; no firm D call. V lost 6 bases, J lost 6 bases, and 17 bases lay in between. Germline CDR1 reads MNHNS; CDR2 reads SASEGT. The CDR3 runs to 14 residues. In DNA form, the CDR3 reads TGTGCCAGCAGCTTTGCAGGAGCCTTGGATGGCTACACCTTC. It encodes CASSFAGALDGYTF.

The table lists this clonotype with many counts. The chain recombines TRBV2 with TRBJ2-7; 8 bases are shared with TRBD1. The CDR3 length is 14 residues. V lost 7 bases, J lost 0 bases, and 5 bases stayed unmatched. The germline CDR1 and CDR2 sequences are SNHLY and FYNNEI. This CDR3 is CASTQDRDSYEQYF. CDR3 in DNA: TGTGCCAGCACCCAGGACAGGGACTCCTACGAGCAGTACTTC.

The chain has TRBV29-1 and TRBJ2-7, with 7 bases aligning to TRBD1. V lost 4 bases to trimming and J lost 2 bases; unmatched junction nucleotides: 5. CDR1 is SQVTM and CDR2 is ANQGSEA in the germline V gene. The CDR3 sequence is 13 residues long. Written as DNA, the CDR3 is TGCAGCGTTGGCCGGGACAGAGCCTACGAGCAGTACTTC. Translating it yields CSVGRDRAYEQYF.

This clonotype was observed a handful of times. The chain carries TRBV24-1 and TRBJ1-5; D uncertain. Germline CDR1 is KGHDR and CDR2 is SFDVKD. The V end lost 3 bases, the J end lost 7 bases, and 15 bases lay between the germline ends. CDR3 size: 15 residues. The CDR3, as DNA: TGTGCCACCAGTGATCGGATGAGGACGGGGCAGCCCCAGCATTTT. Amino acids: CATSDRMRTGQPQHF.

The J gene is TRBJ2-7, the V gene TRBV7-8; a weak D match, TRBD1 (6 bases). Germline CDR1 and CDR2: SGHVS and FQNEAQ. V lost 4 bases and J 1 base, leaving 14 bases between the germline ends. CDR3 length: 15 residues. CDR3 DNA sequence: TGTGCCAGCAGCTCCCCTGACAGGCCATCCTACGAGCAGTACTTC. This gives the protein CASSSPDRPSYEQYF.

J is TRBJ2-1 and V is TRBV9; the match to TRBD2 covers 7 bases. The V gene end was trimmed by 6 bases and the J gene end by 7 bases; junction bases not matched to a gene: 13. This CDR3 spans 15 amino acids. In germline, CDR1 is SGDLS, CDR2 YYNGEE. The CDR3: CASTQTTGGGNEQFF. The CDR3 DNA reads TGTGCCAGCACCCAGACAACGGGAGGAGGGAATGAGCAGTTCTTC.

This clonotype was found many times. This chain uses TRBV2 with TRBJ1-1; D not certain. The CDR3 totals 12 residues. The V gene's germline CDR1 is SNHLY and CDR2 FYNNEI. With 6 bases removed from V and 1 base from J, the gap between germline ends came to 6 bases. The CDR3 nucleotides read TGTGCCAGCAGCGGATGGAACACTGAAGCTTTCTTT. The encoded protein is CASSGWNTEAFF.

The chain combines TRBV20-1 with TRBJ2-2; D gene unclear. Trimming shortened V by 6 bases and J by 3 bases, and 11 bases separated the two germline ends. This CDR3 spans 13 amino acids. CDR1 and CDR2 from the germline V gene are DFQATT and SNEGSKA (reference sequence). The DNA of the CDR3 is TGCAGTGCGTCGGACCTCCACACCGGGGAGCTGTTTTTT. It encodes CSASDLHTGELFF.

This clonotype was seen ten or more times. The chain uses TRBV11-2 and TRBJ2-7, with D perhaps given as TRBD1 or TRBD2 (5 bases each). The V end lost 4 bases, the J end lost 0 bases, and 13 bases lay between the germline ends. Germline V CDR1 and CDR2: SGHAT, FQNNGV. The CDR3 contains 15 residues. Written as DNA, the CDR3 is TGTGCCAGCAGCTGGACCGGGACCTCCTCCTACGAGCAGTACTTC. Residues: CASSWTGTSSYEQYF.

In regard to this clonotype: At one end the junction does not follow the germline gene, possibly because of a read error. The chain carries TRBV6-1 and TRBJ1-1; D is perhaps TRBD1 (5 bases). CDR1 and CDR2 (germline): MNHNS, SASEGT. CDR3 length: 15 amino acids. CDR3 sequence reads: CASREATVMNTEAFF. Here the CDR3 DNA reads TGTGCCAGCAGGGAAGCGACAGTCATGAACACTGAAGCTTTCTTT.

This chain joins TRBV7-9 and TRBJ2-1, with TRBD2 matching 10 bases. This CDR3 has 18 residues. From germline, CDR1 is SEHNR and CDR2 FQNEAQ (reference sequence). V gave up 1 base and J gave up 5 bases; unmatched junction bases: 11. CDR3 sequence reads: CASSLGPTSGKVNNEQFF. The CDR3, as DNA: TGTGCCAGCAGCTTAGGGCCCACTAGCGGGAAGGTGAACAATGAGCAGTTCTTC.

Only one count was recorded for this clonotype. The V call is TRBV3-1, the J call TRBJ2-1; the D gene is possibly TRBD2 (6 bases). Trimming took off 6 bases at V and 1 base at J, with 16 bases between the two ends. Germline V CDR1 and CDR2: LGHDT, YNNKEL (reference sequence). The CDR3 length is 16 residues. The CDR3 DNA is TGTGCCAGCAGTCCTCCCGGGACTTTGTCCTACAATGAGCAGTTCTTC. Translating gives CASSPPGTLSYNEQFF.

The chain employs TRBV9 and TRBJ2-3; D may match TRBD1 or TRBD2 (5 bases each). CDR1 and CDR2 (germline): SGDLS, YYNGEE. The CDR3 spans 16 residues. The V end was cut by 2 bases, the J end by 2 bases, with 15 bases between. The CDR3 here is CASSVRALGDTDTQYF. The CDR3 DNA reads TGTGCCAGCAGCGTGAGGGCCCTAGGGGACACAGATACGCAGTATTTT.

The V call is TRBV5-1, the J call TRBJ2-5; D is possibly TRBD2 (6 bases). V dropped 4 bases and J dropped 5 bases, with 24 bases sitting between them. From germline, CDR1 is SGHRS and CDR2 YFSETQ. This CDR3 has 17 amino acids. The CDR3 DNA sequence: TGCGCCAGCAGCCGGGAAGGAGGGTCCCCTCATCGGGAGACCCAGTACTTC. Protein sequence: CASSREGGSPHRETQYF. Full variable domain (outside the CDR3, taken from reference TRBV5-1 and TRBJ2-5): KAGVTQTPRYLIKTRGQQVTLSCSPISGHRSVSWYQQTPGQGLQFLFEYFSETQRNKGNFPGRFSGRQFSNSRSEMNVSTLELGDSALYLCASSREGGSPHRETQYFGPGTRLLVL.

The chain carries TRBV5-1 and TRBJ2-3, with 7 bases identical to TRBD1. The CDR3 has 16 amino acids. The germline gives CDR1 SGHRS, CDR2 YFSETQ. The V and J ends lost 4 bases and 3 bases, in that order; junction bases with no gene match: 11. CDR3 coding DNA: TGCGCCAGCAGCAAGACAGGGAAAGGTGGGACAGATACGCAGTATTTT. As protein: CASSKTGKGGTDTQYF. Looking up the rest from reference TRBV5-1 and TRBJ2-3 gives the full variable domain: KAGVTQTPRYLIKTRGQQVTLSCSPISGHRSVSWYQQTPGQGLQFLFEYFSETQRNKGNFPGRFSGRQFSNSRSEMNVSTLELGDSALYLCASSKTGKGGTDTQYFGPGTRLTVL.

V and J are TRBV5-1 and TRBJ1-2; 8 bases fit TRBD1. Germline CDR1 is SGHRS and CDR2 is YFSETQ. The CDR3 has 15 amino acids. V gave up 0 bases and J gave up 7 bases; unmatched junction bases: 8. The CDR3 DNA follows: TGCGCCAGCAGCTTGGCCGGCCAGGGGGCTGTTGGCTACACCTTC. Translating gives CASSLAGQGAVGYTF.

The chain employs TRBV9 and TRBJ2-3; D is possibly TRBD2 (6 bases). The CDR3 spans 15 residues. CDR1 and CDR2 (germline): SGDLS, YYNGEE. V was shortened by 3 bases and J by 6 bases, with 17 bases between the two germline ends. CDR3 sequence reads: CASSGGTLETDTQYF. The DNA for the CDR3 is TGTGCCAGCAGCGGCGGGACTCTAGAGACGGATACGCAGTATTTT.

This clonotype was counted only a few times. The genes are TRBV30 and TRBJ2-5; D may be TRBD2 (6 bases). The CDR3 has 13 amino acids. V was pared by 0 bases and J by 5 bases, with 10 bases between. The V gene's germline CDR1 is GTSNPN and CDR2 SVGIG (reference sequence). The CDR3 loop is CAWSVRGRETQYF. The CDR3 DNA reads TGTGCCTGGAGTGTGCGGGGTCGCGAGACCCAGTACTTC. The full variable domain, completed using reference TRBV30 and TRBJ2-5, is SQTIHQWPATLVQPVGSPLSLECTVEGTSNPNLYWYRQAAGRGLQLLFYSVGIGQISSEVPQNLSASRPQDRQFILSSKKLLLSDSGFYLCAWSVRGRETQYFGPGTRLLVL.

V is TRBV20-1 and J is TRBJ2-3; 7 bases are a match to TRBD2. V gave up 8 bases and J gave up 5 bases; unmatched junction bases: 16. CDR1 and CDR2 from the germline V gene are DFQATT and SNEGSKA (reference sequence). CDR3 length: 15 residues. Here the CDR3 DNA reads TGCAGTTCCTCCGCGGGAGTGGGTTTGGGAGATACGCAGTATTTT. This encodes CSSSAGVGLGDTQYF.

This clonotype was counted many times. The genes are TRBV12-3 or TRBV12-4 and TRBJ2-1; D is possibly TRBD2 (6 bases). The CDR3 has 14 residues. Trimming shortened V by 6 bases and J by 3 bases, and 12 bases separated the two germline ends. CDR3: CASRRLGVYNEQFF. CDR3 coding DNA: TGTGCCAGCAGAAGACTAGGGGTCTACAATGAGCAGTTCTTC.